The clone carrying this TCR beta chain was seen only a few times. This entry comes from a study of blood T cells in healthy people across ages. Primers used in a second PCR of about 6 to 11 cycles were a sample-barcoded 5' primer and a J-beta primer mix. TCRdb analysed the 5' RACE reads with MiXCR anew, one entry per CDR3 protein. The profile shows about a million distinct CDR3 sequences, around 48% of them singletons. The CDR3 loop spans 13 amino acids. From germline, CDR1 is SGHRS and CDR2 YFSETQ. Trimming removed 5 bases from V and 3 bases from J, with 11 bases in between. The sample was blood. The gene calls are TRBV5-1 and TRBJ2-5, with D maybe TRBD2 (6 bases). The receptor was derived from a man aged 25 to 40 in good health. CDR3 in amino acids: CASSWGEEETQYF. For the CDR3, the DNA is TGCGCCAGCAGTTGGGGGGAGGAAGAGACCCAGTACTTC.